This T cell receptor beta chain was captured in a study of molecular identifiers for immune sequencing clone quantification. This clonotype has more than one count but fewer than ten. CDR3 length: 14 amino acids. Germline V gene sequence: CDR1 SGDLS, CDR2 YYNGEE. V was clipped by 4 bases and J by 6 bases, with 13 bases between them. Preparation methods for the bulk TCR libraries were those previously described, with listed TCR primers. TCRdb recomputed calls from the PCR reads with MiXCR, one row per CDR3 protein. The sample includes about 630,000 distinct CDR3 sequences, around 25% of them seen just once. Naive CD8 T cells were FACS-sorted by CD8+CD4-CCR7+CD45RA+ markers.

This sequence originates from a human donor in good health. Some libraries in this study had Jurkat cell RNA spiked in. Material: naive CD8+ T cells from blood, with Jurkat cell RNA spiked in. Subset indicated: FACS-sorted CD8+CD4-CCR7+CD45RA+ naive T cells. The chain is built from TRBV9 and TRBJ2-2; D is possibly TRBD1 or TRBD2 (6 bases each). CDR3 bases: TGTGCCAGCAGCCATCAGAGGGGGGCCGGGGAGCTGTTTTTT. Translating gives CASSHQRGAGELFF.